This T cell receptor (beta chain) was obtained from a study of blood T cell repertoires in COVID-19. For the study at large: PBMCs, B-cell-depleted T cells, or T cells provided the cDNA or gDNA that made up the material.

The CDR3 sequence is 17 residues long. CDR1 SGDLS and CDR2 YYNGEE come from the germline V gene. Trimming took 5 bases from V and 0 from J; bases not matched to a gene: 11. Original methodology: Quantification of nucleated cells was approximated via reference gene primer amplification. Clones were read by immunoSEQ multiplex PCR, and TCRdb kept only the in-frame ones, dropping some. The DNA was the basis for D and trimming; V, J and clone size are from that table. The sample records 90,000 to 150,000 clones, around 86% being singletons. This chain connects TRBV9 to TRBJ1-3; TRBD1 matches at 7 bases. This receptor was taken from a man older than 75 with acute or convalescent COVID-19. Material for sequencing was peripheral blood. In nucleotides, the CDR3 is TGTGCCAGCAGTGTTCAGGGGGTTGGTAGCTCTGGAAACACCATATATTTT. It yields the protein CASSVQGVGSSGNTIYF.